The 26 T cell receptor beta chains listed next were all sequenced from one sample in a study of identical twins. TCRdb independently ran MiXCR on the 5' RACE reads; one entry per CDR3 protein. This sample carries approximately 500,000 distinct CDR3 sequences, approximately 25% of them seen once, and the ten largest clones take about 2.7%. The same sample was also studied in work on T cells expressing NK-cell markers.

Material: CD4+ T cells sorted from blood. These receptors originate from a young woman in good health.

In its sample, this clonotype was seen a few times. The chain is built from TRBV6-5 and TRBJ2-7, with 12 bases matching TRBD2. The trim removed 0 bases at V and 1 base at J, leaving 7 bases unmatched. The CDR3 loop spans 18 amino acids. Germline CDR1 is MNHEY and CDR2 is SVGAGI. The CDR3 here is CASSYSFGGTSGSYEQYF. In nucleotides, the CDR3 is TGTGCCAGCAGTTACTCGTTTGGGGGGACTAGCGGGTCCTACGAGCAGTACTTC.

Only a few counts were recorded for this clonotype. CDR3 sequence reads: CASKVSGVTDTQYF. The CDR3 DNA reads TGCGCCAGCAAGGTTAGCGGTGTCACAGATACGCAGTATTTT. This chain links TRBV10-2 with TRBJ2-3; D may be TRBD2 (6 bases). Trimming took off 7 bases at V and 2 bases at J, with 13 bases between the two ends. The V gene's germline CDR1 is WSHSY and CDR2 SAAADI. The CDR3 has 14 residues.

The chain uses TRBV29-1 and TRBJ1-5, with D possibly TRBD1 on 5 matching bases. Germline lookup yields CDR1 SQVTM and CDR2 ANQGSEA. V was pared by 4 bases and J by 3 bases, with 10 bases between. The CDR3 extends over 13 amino acids. The CDR3 bases are TGCAGCGTTGGGGGGAGGGCCAATCAGCCCCAGCATTTT. Its translation: CSVGGRANQPQHF.

This clonotype came up a few times. V usage is TRBV7-3 and J usage is TRBJ2-3; 10 nucleotides match TRBD1. This CDR3 has 17 amino acids. The junction had 12 bases not matched to a gene; V was cut back by 5 bases and J by 4 bases. Germline-derived CDR1 and CDR2 are SGHTA and FQGTGA. This chain's CDR3 is CASSGGRTGGFADTQYF. The CDR3 bases are TGTGCCAGCAGCGGAGGACGGACAGGGGGTTTTGCAGATACGCAGTATTTT.

This clonotype appeared a few times. V gene TRBV7-9 combines with J gene TRBJ2-7, with D tentatively TRBD1 (6 bases). The CDR3 is made up of 15 amino acids. Trimming removed 1 base at V and 2 bases at J, with 12 bases between. The germline V gene has CDR1 SEHNR and CDR2 FQNEAQ (reference sequence). CDR3 sequence (DNA): TGTGCCAGCAGCTTAGAAGGGGGATCCCCCTACGAGCAGTACTTC. Translation gives CASSLEGGSPYEQYF.

This clonotype was counted a few times. CDR3 protein: CSAARDHSSYNEQFF. The CDR3 DNA reads as TGCAGTGCAGCCCGGGACCACAGCTCCTACAATGAGCAGTTCTTC. V is TRBV20-1 and J is TRBJ2-1; D tentatively reads TRBD1 or TRBD2 (5 bases each). The CDR3 extends over 15 amino acids. The ends were cut back, 6 bases at V and 0 bases at J, with 15 bases in the middle. Germline assignment: CDR1 DFQATT and CDR2 SNEGSKA (reference sequence).

Many counts were recorded for this clonotype. The chain uses TRBV15 and TRBJ2-5; D is undetermined. In germline, CDR1 is LNHNV, CDR2 YYDKDF (reference sequence). The CDR3 is 12 amino acids. V lost 5 bases and J 5 bases, leaving 9 bases between the germline ends. CDR3 DNA sequence: TGTGCCACCAGCGGTCTTGAGGAGACCCAGTACTTC. Its protein is CATSGLEETQYF.

This chain joins TRBV24-1 and TRBJ2-3, with D possibly TRBD2 on 7 matching bases. CDR3 length: 13 residues. Germline CDR1 reads KGHDR; CDR2 reads SFDVKD. V dropped 9 bases and J dropped 4 bases, with 13 bases sitting between them. This CDR3 is CATGRGGADTQYF. In DNA form, the CDR3 reads TGTGCCACCGGGCGCGGGGGCGCAGATACGCAGTATTTT.

This clonotype was detected many times. V gene TRBV12-3 or TRBV12-4 combines with J gene TRBJ1-1; 12 bases agree with TRBD1. The CDR3 is 14 amino acids. V trimming: 6 bases; J trimming: 6 bases; junction bases outside the gene matches: 5. The CDR3 loop reads CASSLGQGASEAFF. DNA for the CDR3: TGTGCCAGCAGCTTGGGACAGGGGGCCTCTGAAGCTTTCTTT.

In this sample, this clonotype turned up a few times. The chain joins TRBV7-9 to TRBJ2-1; no firm D call. CDR1 SEHNR and CDR2 FQNEAQ come from the germline V gene (reference sequence). The CDR3 extends over 15 amino acids. V was trimmed by 5 bases and J by 3 bases, leaving 14 bases between them. This CDR3 reads CASSRVLGDYNEQFF. The CDR3 region has the DNA TGTGCCAGCAGCCGAGTACTTGGTGACTACAATGAGCAGTTCTTC. The full variable domain, with the rest looked up from reference TRBV7-9 and TRBJ2-1, is DTGVSQNPRHKITKRGQNVTFRCDPISEHNRLYWYRQTLGQGPEFLTYFQNEAQLEKSRLLSDRFSAERPKGSFSTLEIQRTEQGDSAMYLCASSRVLGDYNEQFFGPGTRLTVL.

A few counts support this clonotype. CDR3 nucleotides: TGTGCCACCAGTGAAAACTCAGGGGAGACCCAGTACTTC. Its protein product is CATSENSGETQYF. The rearrangement uses TRBV24-1 and TRBJ2-5; tentatively, D is TRBD1 (5 bases). The CDR3 loop spans 13 amino acids. The V end was cut by 4 bases, the J end by 5 bases, with 10 bases between. CDR1 and CDR2 from the germline V gene are KGHDR and SFDVKD.

The CDR3 DNA follows: TGCAGCTTGCGACAGGGTCAACAAGAGACCCAGTACTTC. Its protein is CSLRQGQQETQYF. This chain links TRBV29-1 with TRBJ2-5, with 7 bases aligning to TRBD1. CDR3 length: 13 amino acids. With V trimmed by 8 bases and J by 2 bases, 8 bases remained unmatched. Germline lookup yields CDR1 SQVTM and CDR2 ANQGSEA. The full variable domain, rest sourced from reference TRBV29-1 and TRBJ2-5, is SAVISQKPSRDICQRGTSLTIQCQVDSQVTMMFWYRQQPGQSLTLIATANQGSEATYESGFVIDKFPISRPNLTFSTLTVSNMSPEDSSIYLCSLRQGQQETQYFGPGTRLLVL.

This clonotype was picked up a small number of times. This sequence joins TRBV11-2 and TRBJ2-3; TRBD2 agrees at 8 bases. Germline V gene lookup returns CDR1 SGHAT and CDR2 FQNNGV. This CDR3 is built from 17 residues. The trim removed 5 bases at V and 4 bases at J, leaving 14 bases unmatched. CDR3 bases: TGTGCCAGCAGCAATGCGGGAGGAAGAGGTCGGGCAGATACGCAGTATTTT. Protein sequence: CASSNAGGRGRADTQYF.

This clonotype was counted between two and nine times. The rearrangement joins TRBV5-1 to TRBJ2-7; TRBD2 might be the D (5 bases). V lost 0 bases, J lost 0 bases, and 7 bases lay in between. The CDR3 totals 14 residues. Per germline, CDR1 SGHRS and CDR2 YFSETQ. The CDR3 nucleotides are TGCGCCAGCAGCTTGGAGGACTCCTCCTACGAGCAGTACTTC. It is translated as CASSLEDSSYEQYF.

The chain links TRBV7-8 to TRBJ2-3; TRBD2 agrees at 14 bases. The V gene's germline CDR1 is SGHVS and CDR2 FQNEAQ. The CDR3 sequence is 19 residues long. Trimming took 2 bases from V and 8 from J; bases not matched to a gene: 15. DNA for the CDR3: TGTGCCAGCAGCTTACTACCGGGACTAGCGGGGGCCCATCGAGTTACGCAGTATTTT. Its protein is CASSLLPGLAGAHRVTQYF.

The table lists this clonotype with many counts. The J gene is TRBJ1-5, the V gene TRBV12-3 or TRBV12-4; no firm D call. Trimming cost V 5 bases and J 7 bases, with 12 bases left between them. The CDR3 spans 13 residues. In DNA, the CDR3 is TGTGCCAGCAGTGCCCGGGTGGGGCAGCCCCAGCATTTT. It translates to CASSARVGQPQHF.

This sequence joins TRBV19 and TRBJ2-7; TRBD1 matches 10 bases. Germline CDR1 reads LNHDA; CDR2 reads SQIVND (reference sequence). Losses at the gene ends were 6 bases for V and 6 bases for J; bases not matched to a gene: 11. The CDR3 loop spans 15 amino acids. The CDR3 DNA reads TGTGCCAGTAGCCCCCAGGGACAGGGGTTCCGCGAGCAGTACTTC. Protein product: CASSPQGQGFREQYF.

This chain connects TRBV6-2 or TRBV6-3 to TRBJ1-5; D possibly corresponds to TRBD1 (5 bases). V was pared by 5 bases and J by 6 bases, with 17 bases between. The CDR3 sequence is 15 residues long. Germline V gene lookup returns CDR1 MNHEY and CDR2 SVGEGT. The CDR3 DNA is TGTGCCAGCAGTAAACGGACATCGCATGCTCAGCCCCAGCATTTT. Residues: CASSKRTSHAQPQHF.

The gene calls are TRBV5-1 and TRBJ2-3; 8 nucleotides align to TRBD2. Trimming cost V 4 bases and J 5 bases; bases outside gene matches: 9. This CDR3 comprises 15 residues. In germline, CDR1 is SGHRS, CDR2 YFSETQ. The CDR3 sequence is CASSLPGGVEDTQYF. The CDR3 nucleotides read TGCGCCAGCAGCCTCCCCGGGGGGGTTGAAGATACGCAGTATTTT.

As DNA, the CDR3 is TGCAGTGCCATGAGGGGGGGCAATGAGCAGTTCTTC. Its translation is CSAMRGGNEQFF. The genes are TRBV20-1 and TRBJ2-1; D may be TRBD2 (7 bases). Trimming cost V 6 bases and J 6 bases, with 12 bases left between them. The germline V gene has CDR1 DFQATT and CDR2 SNEGSKA (reference sequence). The CDR3 sequence is 12 residues long.

This clonotype has more than one count but fewer than ten. The chain couples TRBV11-2 to TRBJ1-4; no clear D gene. Trimming shortened V by 3 bases and J by 5 bases, and 10 bases separated the two germline ends. From germline, CDR1 is SGHAT and CDR2 FQNNGV. This CDR3 is 14 amino acids long. The CDR3 region has the DNA TGTGCCAGCAGCTTCGGTGGGGTGAATGAAAAACTGTTTTTT. Amino acid sequence: CASSFGGVNEKLFF.

The rearrangement joins TRBV20-1 to TRBJ1-5, with D hard to call. The CDR3 consists of 15 residues. Trimming left V 3 bases short and J 0 bases short, with 12 bases between. CDR1 and CDR2 (germline): DFQATT, SNEGSKA (reference sequence). This CDR3 is CSASRGLNSNQPQHF. CDR3 nucleotide sequence: TGCAGTGCTAGCCGCGGGCTTAATAGCAATCAGCCCCAGCATTTT.

This clonotype was detected a few times. The V gene is TRBV14, the J gene TRBJ2-1, with TRBD2 matching over 10 bases. V shed 1 base and J 9 bases; nucleotides not matched to a gene: 12. The CDR3 runs to 17 residues. From germline, CDR1 is SGHDN and CDR2 FVKESK. This CDR3 is CASSQAWGERGGPEQFF. The CDR3 region has the DNA TGTGCCAGCAGCCAAGCTTGGGGCGAGCGGGGGGGCCCTGAGCAGTTCTTC. Looking up the rest from reference TRBV14 and TRBJ2-1 gives the full variable domain: EAGVTQFPSHSVIEKGQTVTLRCDPISGHDNLYWYRRVMGKEIKFLLHFVKESKQDESGMPNNRFLAERTGGTYSTLKVQPAELEDSGVYFCASSQAWGERGGPEQFFGPGTRLTVL.

This clonotype was seen a few times. V gene TRBV12-3 or TRBV12-4 combines with J gene TRBJ2-1; TRBD2 is a possible D gene (6 bases). V lost 6 bases and J lost 10, with 22 bases in between. There are 15 residues in the CDR3. This CDR3 reads CASRNLAAIPGEQFF. CDR3 bases: TGTGCCAGCAGAAATTTAGCGGCGATCCCGGGGGAGCAGTTCTTC.

This clonotype occurred a few times. The rearrangement joins TRBV7-3 to TRBJ2-6, with a tentative D call TRBD1 (5 bases). This CDR3 region has 16 residues. Germline-derived CDR1 and CDR2 are SGHTA and FQGTGA. The ends were cut back, 1 base at V and 1 base at J, with 8 bases in the middle. DNA of the CDR3: TGTGCCAGCAGCTTAAGTCAGGGATCTGGGGCCAACGTCCTGACTTTC. Translating gives CASSLSQGSGANVLTF. The full variable domain, in which reference TRBV7-3 and TRBJ2-6 provide the parts outside the CDR3, is GAGVSQTPSNKVTEKGKYVELRCDPISGHTALYWYRQSLGQGPEFLIYFQGTGAADDSGLPNDRFFAVRPEGSVSTLKIQRTERGDSAVYLCASSLSQGSGANVLTFGAGSRLTVL.

The chain carries TRBV7-9 and TRBJ2-7, with TRBD2 identical over 8 bases. Germline V gene data show CDR1 as SEHNR and CDR2 as FQNEAQ (reference sequence). This CDR3 comprises 14 residues. J lost 3 bases, V lost 5 bases, and 6 bases had no gene match. In DNA, the CDR3 is TGTGCCAGCAGCCAGGCTAGCGGGTTCTACGAGCAGTACTTC. Translating gives CASSQASGFYEQYF.